The 4 T cell receptor beta chains given below trace back to one sample, sequenced in a study of shared clonotypes between healthy human individuals. Assay: immunoSEQ multiplex PCR; the TCRdb copy retains only in-frame clones and omits some. The table includes 550,000 to 800,000 clones, around 90% detected once. The specimen sequenced was memory CD8+ T cells from PBMCs. Subset described: CD45RO+ cells pooled with CCR7-negative TemRA cells. These receptors came from a man between 18 and 29 years old in good health. Some clones in this sample may be carry-over from other donors' samples.

The chain joins TRBV25-1 to TRBJ2-7; 9 bases match TRBD1. The CDR3 runs to 13 residues. The germline CDR1 and CDR2 sequences are MGHDK and SYGVNS. V was clipped by 8 bases and J by 3 bases; unmatched bases: 5. Here the CDR3 DNA reads TGTGCCAGCGGGGGACAGGGCCACTACGAGCAGTACTTC. The encoded protein is CASGGQGHYEQYF.

This sequence joins TRBV4-1 and TRBJ1-2, with D possibly matching TRBD1 (5 bases). Trimming removed 1 base at V and 4 bases at J, with 16 bases between. The CDR3 loop spans 16 amino acids. Germline lookup yields CDR1 MGHRA and CDR2 YSYEKL. Here the CDR3 DNA reads TGCGCCAGCAGCCAAGGTGAGGACACGCTACCCTATGGCTACACCTTC. This gives the protein CASSQGEDTLPYGYTF.

The count of this clone is one. V is TRBV15 and J is TRBJ2-6, with 7 positions matching TRBD2. The CDR3 loop spans 16 amino acids. Germline CDR1 reads LNHNV; CDR2 reads YYDKDF (reference sequence). The junction had 1 base not matched to a gene; V was cut back by 0 bases and J by 2 bases. The CDR3 region has the DNA TGTGCCACCAGCAGAGAGCGGGAGCCTGGGGCCAACGTCCTGACTTTC. It codes for CATSREREPGANVLTF.

The chain recombines TRBV7-9 with TRBJ2-1, with 10 nucleotides matching TRBD2. CDR1 SEHNR and CDR2 FQNEAQ come from the germline V gene (reference sequence). The CDR3 is 16 amino acids. After removal of 5 bases from V and 4 bases from J, the junction contained 8 bases not matched to a gene. CDR3 bases: TGTGCCAGCAGCCCGTGGACTAGCGGCCCATACAATGAGCAGTTCTTC. Its protein product is CASSPWTSGPYNEQFF.